A selection of T cell receptor beta chains follows, all from one sample in a study of molecular identifiers for immune sequencing clone quantification. Each CDR3 protein gets one entry after TCRdb re-called the PCR reads with MiXCR. The sample consists of tens of thousands of distinct CDR3 sequences, about 20% of them appearing once. The sequenced sample was naive CD8+ T cells from blood, with Jurkat cell RNA spiked in. These receptors were obtained from a human donor in good health. Some libraries in this study had Jurkat cell RNA spiked in. Both conserved end residues are part of each CDR3. Fields, in order: CDR3 DNA, CDR3 protein, V gene, clone size, D gene, J gene. D genes are given only for firm matches. Clone size appears in some rows only: once, few, many, or a class for an expanded clone.

DNA: TGTGCCAGCAGCCAAGTAGCGCGTAGCGGGATCACCGGGGAGCTGTTTTTT; CDR3: CASSQVARSGITGELFF; V: TRBV3-1; size: many; D: TRBD2; J: TRBJ2-2
DNA: TGTGCCAGCAGCCGGGTCGAATGGTACAATGAGCAGTTCTTC; CDR3: CASSRVEWYNEQFF; V: TRBV7-9; size: few; D: NA; J: TRBJ2-1
DNA: TGCAGTGCTAGAGATCTTCCAGGAGGGCCAAGAACCGGGGAGCTGTTTTTT; CDR3: CSARDLPGGPRTGELFF; V: TRBV20-1; size: many; D: NA; J: TRBJ2-2
DNA: TGTGCCAGCAGCCAAGATATTACCCCTAATGAGCAGTTCTTC; CDR3: CASSQDITPNEQFF; V: TRBV14; size: many; D: NA; J: TRBJ2-1
DNA: TGTGCCAGCAGTGGGGGGGGCGGGGGACAAGACCTTAGCAATCAGCCCCAGCATTTT; CDR3: CASSGGGGGQDLSNQPQHF; V: TRBV7-9; size: many; D: NA; J: TRBJ1-5
DNA: TGTGCCAGCAGCTTAGGAAGTAATCAGCCCCAGCATTTT; CDR3: CASSLGSNQPQHF; V: TRBV12-3/TRBV12-4; size: many; D: NA; J: TRBJ1-5
DNA: TGTGCCACCAGTGCGGGATCGGTCTACGAGCAGTACTTC; CDR3: CATSAGSVYEQYF; V: TRBV24-1; size: many; D: NA; J: TRBJ2-7
DNA: TGTGCCAGCAGTTTGGGAAGCACAGATACGCAGTATTTT; CDR3: CASSLGSTDTQYF; V: TRBV28; size: many; D: NA; J: TRBJ2-3
DNA: TGTGCCAGCAGCCAAGAGGGCTCACCCCTCCACTTT; CDR3: CASSQEGSPLHF; V: TRBV14; size: many; D: NA; J: TRBJ1-6
DNA: TGTGCCAGCAGTTCCGGGGGGGTCAATGAGCAGTTCTTC; CDR3: CASSSGGVNEQFF; V: TRBV12-3/TRBV12-4; size: NA; D: TRBD2; J: TRBJ2-1
DNA: TGTGCCAGCAGTTACACTAACGCAGGGCGAACCGGGGAGCTGTTTTTT; CDR3: CASSYTNAGRTGELFF; V: TRBV6-6; size: many; D: NA; J: TRBJ2-2
DNA: TGTGCCAGCAGCACCTCCGGTGGGGGTCGCCAACTACGGCAGTATTTT; CDR3: CASSTSGGGRQLRQYF; V: TRBV7-2; size: many; D: NA; J: TRBJ2-3
DNA: TGTGCCAGCAGTTACCCGATCACTGAAGCTTTCTTT; CDR3: CASSYPITEAFF; V: TRBV6-2/TRBV6-3; size: many; D: NA; J: TRBJ1-1
DNA: TGTGCCAGCAGTGTTGAAGGGGCTAGCATCGAGCAGTACTTC; CDR3: CASSVEGASIEQYF; V: TRBV2; size: many; D: NA; J: TRBJ2-7
DNA: TGTGCCTGGAGTGCCGGGACCTCTGGAAGCACCATATATTTT; CDR3: CAWSAGTSGSTIYF; V: TRBV30; size: NA; D: NA; J: TRBJ1-3
DNA: TGTGCCAGCAGTATAGGGGCGGAAACACATAGCACAGATACGCAGTATTTT; CDR3: CASSIGAETHSTDTQYF; V: TRBV28; size: many; D: NA; J: TRBJ2-3
DNA: TGTGCCAGCAGCGGGACAGACTTGAGCTCTGGAAACACCATATATTTT; CDR3: CASSGTDLSSGNTIYF; V: TRBV9; size: many; D: NA; J: TRBJ1-3
DNA: TGTGCCAGCAGCGTAGGAACGGGAACCTACGAGCAGTACTTC; CDR3: CASSVGTGTYEQYF; V: TRBV9; size: few; D: NA; J: TRBJ2-7
DNA: TGTGCCAGTGAGCTAAGCTCCTACAATGAGCAGTTCTTC; CDR3: CASELSSYNEQFF; V: TRBV12-3/TRBV12-4; size: NA; D: NA; J: TRBJ2-1
DNA: TGTGCCAGCAGTTGGACTAGCGGGGGGTTGGAGCAGTACTTC; CDR3: CASSWTSGGLEQYF; V: TRBV12-3/TRBV12-4; size: many; D: TRBD2; J: TRBJ2-7
DNA: TGTGCCAGCAGCCAGCCGGGACTAGCGGACACAGATACGCAGTATTTT; CDR3: CASSQPGLADTDTQYF; V: TRBV14; size: many; D: TRBD2; J: TRBJ2-3
DNA: TGTGCCAGCCACAGGGGGAATGAGCAGTTCTTC; CDR3: CASHRGNEQFF; V: TRBV6-2/TRBV6-3; size: many; D: TRBD1; J: TRBJ2-1
DNA: TGTGCCAGCAGCGTAGGAGGAGGGTCAGACAATGAGCAGTTCTTC; CDR3: CASSVGGGSDNEQFF; V: TRBV9; size: many; D: NA; J: TRBJ2-1
DNA: TGTGCCAGCAGCTTAGGGTCAGGGGGTGGGTACGAGCAGTACTTC; CDR3: CASSLGSGGGYEQYF; V: TRBV11-2; size: many; D: TRBD1; J: TRBJ2-7
DNA: TGCGCCAGCAGCCAAGCGACAGCGGGAGTTCTAACCAATGAGCAGTTCTTC; CDR3: CASSQATAGVLTNEQFF; V: TRBV4-1; size: many; D: TRBD2; J: TRBJ2-1
DNA: TGCAGTGCTAGAGACGGGGGGGAGGTGTATTCCCATGAGCAGTTCTTC; CDR3: CSARDGGEVYSHEQFF; V: TRBV20-1; size: many; D: TRBD2; J: TRBJ2-1
DNA: TGTGCCAGCAGCGTAGACCCCAACCGACGGGACAGAGACTATGGCTACACCTTC; CDR3: CASSVDPNRRDRDYGYTF; V: TRBV9; size: many; D: TRBD1; J: TRBJ1-2
DNA: TGTGCCACCAGTGAGCGACTAGCGGGACCCTTGAATGAGCAGTTCTTC; CDR3: CATSERLAGPLNEQFF; V: TRBV24-1; size: many; D: TRBD2; J: TRBJ2-1
DNA: TGTGCGTACGCTAGCGGGAGTATGGATACGCAGTATTTT; CDR3: CAYASGSMDTQYF; V: TRBV7-9; size: many; D: TRBD2; J: TRBJ2-3
DNA: TGTGCCAGCAGCTACCTAGCGGGAGGGCCGGGGCAGTACTTC; CDR3: CASSYLAGGPGQYF; V: TRBV12-3/TRBV12-4; size: NA; D: TRBD2; J: TRBJ2-7
DNA: TGTGCTAGCAGCTCCCTCGGGTCAGATACGCAGTATTTT; CDR3: CASSSLGSDTQYF; V: TRBV7-7; size: many; D: NA; J: TRBJ2-3
DNA: TGTGCCAGCAGTGAGCACAGCCTCTATGGCTACACCTTC; CDR3: CASSEHSLYGYTF; V: TRBV2; size: many; D: NA; J: TRBJ1-2
DNA: TGCGCCAGCAGCTCGGACATAGTCCAAGAGACCCAGTACTTC; CDR3: CASSSDIVQETQYF; V: TRBV5-1; size: many; D: NA; J: TRBJ2-5
DNA: TGTGCCAGCAGTCCGCGGACTAGCGGGAACACCGGGGAGCTGTTTTTT; CDR3: CASSPRTSGNTGELFF; V: TRBV28; size: many; D: TRBD2; J: TRBJ2-2
DNA: TGTGCCAGCAGTTACTCACCAGGCTCTGGAAACACCATATATTTT; CDR3: CASSYSPGSGNTIYF; V: TRBV6-5; size: many; D: NA; J: TRBJ1-3
DNA: TGTGCCAGCAGCCAGTGGCTATGGGCAGGGGATCAGTTCTTC; CDR3: CASSQWLWAGDQFF; V: TRBV3-1; size: NA; D: NA; J: TRBJ2-1
DNA: TGTGCCAGCAGCGTGACTAGCGGGAGTTACAATGAGCAGTTCTTC; CDR3: CASSVTSGSYNEQFF; V: TRBV7-3; size: many; D: TRBD2; J: TRBJ2-1
DNA: TGTGCCAGCAATGAGGGCGTTTCGTCCTATGGCTACACCTTC; CDR3: CASNEGVSSYGYTF; V: TRBV2; size: many; D: NA; J: TRBJ1-2
DNA: TGTGCCACCCAAGGACGGAACTACGAGCAGTACTTC; CDR3: CATQGRNYEQYF; V: TRBV24-1; size: many; D: NA; J: TRBJ2-7
DNA: TGCAGTGCTATTGCTCGCGGGTACCCCTACGAGAAGTACTTT; CDR3: CSAIARGYPYEKYF; V: TRBV20-1; size: once; D: NA; J: TRBJ2-7
DNA: TGTGCCAGCAGTATCTCGGGGACAGGGACGTACGAGCAGTACTTC; CDR3: CASSISGTGTYEQYF; V: TRBV6-5; size: many; D: TRBD1; J: TRBJ2-7
DNA: TGTGCCAGCAGTGGTACGGGAGGGTACCAAGAGACCCAGTACTTC; CDR3: CASSGTGGYQETQYF; V: TRBV25-1; size: many; D: TRBD2; J: TRBJ2-5
DNA: TGTGCCAGCAGTTACTCGGGCGGCTCCTACGAGCAGTACTTC; CDR3: CASSYSGGSYEQYF; V: TRBV6-5; size: few; D: NA; J: TRBJ2-7
DNA: TGTGCCAGCAGCGCACCGCCTCACTCCTACGAGCAGTACTTC; CDR3: CASSAPPHSYEQYF; V: TRBV7-9; size: many; D: NA; J: TRBJ2-7
DNA: TGTGCCAGCAGCTTGGAAGCCGCCGGCCTAATGAACACTGAAGCTTTCTTT; CDR3: CASSLEAAGLMNTEAFF; V: TRBV5-5; size: NA; D: NA; J: TRBJ1-1
DNA: TGCAGTGCCCCGTCCGTGGCTAGCGGGACTACCTACGAGCAGTACTTC; CDR3: CSAPSVASGTTYEQYF; V: TRBV20-1; size: many; D: TRBD2; J: TRBJ2-7
DNA: TGTGCCAGCAGTATTAACAGGGGGGGACCTTACGAGCAGTACTTC; CDR3: CASSINRGGPYEQYF; V: TRBV28; size: many; D: NA; J: TRBJ2-7
DNA: TGTGCCAGCAGTACTGTGGGGGGGAGCTCCTACGAGCAGTACTTC; CDR3: CASSTVGGSSYEQYF; V: TRBV7-2; size: many; D: TRBD2; J: TRBJ2-7
DNA: TGTGCCAGCAGTCCCTTGGATGGCACTGAAGCTTTCTTT; CDR3: CASSPLDGTEAFF; V: TRBV6-6; size: many; D: NA; J: TRBJ1-1
DNA: TGCGCCAGCAGTCCCCTCTCCGACAGCGGGAGATTCGGCACAGATACGCAGTATTTT; CDR3: CASSPLSDSGRFGTDTQYF; V: TRBV10-2; size: many; D: TRBD2; J: TRBJ2-3
DNA: TGTGCCAGCAAGAAGGGGGGGAGCTCCTACAATGAGCAGTTCTTC; CDR3: CASKKGGSSYNEQFF; V: TRBV7-2; size: many; D: NA; J: TRBJ2-1
DNA: TGTGCCAGCAGCTTAAAGTCAAACCCATACGCCGGGGGGCTGTTTTTT; CDR3: CASSLKSNPYAGGLFF; V: TRBV7-9; size: NA; D: NA; J: TRBJ2-2
DNA: TGTGCCAGCAGTGTAACGCCGGGACTAGCGGGAGGGGATACGCAGTATTTT; CDR3: CASSVTPGLAGGDTQYF; V: TRBV28; size: many; D: TRBD2; J: TRBJ2-3
DNA: TGCAGCGTTGTTGCGGTGTCGTCCTACGAGCAGTACTTC; CDR3: CSVVAVSSYEQYF; V: TRBV29-1; size: many; D: NA; J: TRBJ2-7
DNA: TGTGCCAGCAGCCCGACTAGCGGGAGGGTAGATACGCAGTATTTT; CDR3: CASSPTSGRVDTQYF; V: TRBV7-8; size: many; D: TRBD2; J: TRBJ2-3
DNA: TGTGCCAGCAGCTTCTCCGGGACAGTGAGCTCCTACGAGCAGTACTTC; CDR3: CASSFSGTVSSYEQYF; V: TRBV7-9; size: few; D: TRBD1; J: TRBJ2-7
DNA: TGCAGTGCTAGAGATCCGGGAGAGAACTACAATGAGCAGTTCTTC; CDR3: CSARDPGENYNEQFF; V: TRBV20-1; size: NA; D: NA; J: TRBJ2-1